This TCR beta chain was captured by sequencing in a study of shared clonotypes between healthy human individuals. The study, taken as a whole, reports: Large sequencing depth failed to make sorted-subset sequencing complete, rarefaction showed. Clonotype sharing across a handful of donors was observed for about 5.2% of naive CD4 clonotypes.

Naive-designated CD8 cells lacked CD45RO, were positively enriched for CCR7, and omitted terminally differentiated effector memory CD45RA+ cells. Of note for this clone: Its antigen is unknown.

Several immunoSEQ plates held equal portions of the genomic DNA taken from each subset. Sequenced by immunoSEQ multiplex PCR; TCRdb stores in-frame clones only, minus some. Of about 2.1 million clones in the sample, more than 85% are singletons; the top ten hold under 2%. Per germline, CDR1 WSHSY and CDR2 SAAADI. J lost 6 bases, V lost 7 bases, and 3 bases had no gene match. This CDR3 comprises 13 residues. The chain recombines TRBV10-2 with TRBJ2-2; 9 bases map to TRBD2. The sample comprised naive CD8+ T cells from PBMCs. This sequence was found in a man between 18 and 35 years old in good health. Some clones in this sample may be carry-over from other donors' samples. DNA for the CDR3: TGCGCCAGCACCGCGGGGGGGCCCGGGGAGCTGTTTTTT. It translates to CASTAGGPGELFF.